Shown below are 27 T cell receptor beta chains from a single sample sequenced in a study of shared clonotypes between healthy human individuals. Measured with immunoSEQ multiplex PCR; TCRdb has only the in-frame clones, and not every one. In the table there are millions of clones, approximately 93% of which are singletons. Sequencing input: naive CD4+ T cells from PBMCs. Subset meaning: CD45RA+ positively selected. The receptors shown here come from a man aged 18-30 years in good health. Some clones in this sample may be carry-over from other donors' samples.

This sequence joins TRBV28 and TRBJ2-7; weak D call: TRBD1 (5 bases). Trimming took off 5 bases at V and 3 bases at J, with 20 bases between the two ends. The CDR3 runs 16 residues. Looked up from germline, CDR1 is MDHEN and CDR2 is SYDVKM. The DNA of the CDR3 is TGTGCCAGCAGTGGAACAACAGGTGGCAGTGGCTACGAGCAGTACTTC. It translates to CASSGTTGGSGYEQYF.

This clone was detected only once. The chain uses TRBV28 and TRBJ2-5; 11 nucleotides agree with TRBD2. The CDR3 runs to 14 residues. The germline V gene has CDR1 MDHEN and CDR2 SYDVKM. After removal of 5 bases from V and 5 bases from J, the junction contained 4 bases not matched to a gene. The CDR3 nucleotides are TGTGCCAGCAGTGGACTAGCGGGTTGGGAGACCCAGTACTTC. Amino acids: CASSGLAGWETQYF.

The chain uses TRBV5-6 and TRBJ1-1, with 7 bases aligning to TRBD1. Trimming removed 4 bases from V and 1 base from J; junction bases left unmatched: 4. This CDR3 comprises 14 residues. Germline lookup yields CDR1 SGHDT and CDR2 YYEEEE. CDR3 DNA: TGTGCCAGCAGCGTCCAGGGGGGGAACACTGAAGCTTTCTTT. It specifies CASSVQGGNTEAFF.

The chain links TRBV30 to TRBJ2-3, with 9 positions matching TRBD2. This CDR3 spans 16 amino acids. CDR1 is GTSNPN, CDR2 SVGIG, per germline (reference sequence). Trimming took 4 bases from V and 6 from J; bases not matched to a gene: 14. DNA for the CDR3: TGTGCCTGGACGTCCCGGGCGGGAGGGCCTGTCGATACGCAGTATTTT. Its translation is CAWTSRAGGPVDTQYF.

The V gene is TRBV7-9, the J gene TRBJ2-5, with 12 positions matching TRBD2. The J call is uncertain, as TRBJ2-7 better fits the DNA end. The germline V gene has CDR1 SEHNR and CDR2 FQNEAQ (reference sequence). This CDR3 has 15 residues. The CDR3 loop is CASSPGLAGYYEQYF. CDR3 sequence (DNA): TGTGCCAGCAGCCCGGGACTAGCGGGCTACTACGAGCAGTACTTC.

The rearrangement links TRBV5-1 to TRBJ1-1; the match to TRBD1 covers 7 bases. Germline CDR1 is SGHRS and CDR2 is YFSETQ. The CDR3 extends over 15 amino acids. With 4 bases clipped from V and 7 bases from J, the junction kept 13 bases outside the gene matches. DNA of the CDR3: TGCGCCAGCAGCCCAGCCCTGGGACAGCTCAATGAAGCTTTCTTT. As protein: CASSPALGQLNEAFF.

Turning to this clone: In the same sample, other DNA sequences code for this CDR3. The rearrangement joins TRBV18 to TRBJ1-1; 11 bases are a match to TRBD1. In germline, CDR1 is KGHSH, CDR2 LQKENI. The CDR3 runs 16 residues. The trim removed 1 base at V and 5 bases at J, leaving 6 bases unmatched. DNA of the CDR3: TGTGCCAGCTCACCACTCGGACAGGGGGCAGGGACTGAAGCTTTCTTT. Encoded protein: CASSPLGQGAGTEAFF.

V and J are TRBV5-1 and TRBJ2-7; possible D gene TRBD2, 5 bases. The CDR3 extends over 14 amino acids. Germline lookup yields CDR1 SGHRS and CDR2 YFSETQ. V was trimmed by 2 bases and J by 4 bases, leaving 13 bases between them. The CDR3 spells CASSLVGELYEQYF. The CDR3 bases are TGCGCCAGCAGCTTAGTGGGAGAGTTATACGAGCAGTACTTC. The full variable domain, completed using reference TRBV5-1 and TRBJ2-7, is KAGVTQTPRYLIKTRGQQVTLSCSPISGHRSVSWYQQTPGQGLQFLFEYFSETQRNKGNFPGRFSGRQFSNSRSEMNVSTLELGDSALYLCASSLVGELYEQYFGPGTRLTVT.

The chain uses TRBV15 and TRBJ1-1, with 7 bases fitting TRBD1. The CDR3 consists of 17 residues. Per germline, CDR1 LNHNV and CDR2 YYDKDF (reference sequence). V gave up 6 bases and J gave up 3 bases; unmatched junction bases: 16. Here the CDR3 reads CATRGHRGGRGDTEAFF. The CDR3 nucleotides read TGTGCCACCAGGGGCCACAGGGGAGGGCGAGGGGACACTGAAGCTTTCTTT.

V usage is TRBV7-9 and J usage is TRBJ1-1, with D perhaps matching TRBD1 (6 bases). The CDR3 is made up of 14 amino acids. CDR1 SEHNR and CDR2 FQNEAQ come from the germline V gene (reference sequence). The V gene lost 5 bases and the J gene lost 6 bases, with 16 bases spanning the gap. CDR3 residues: CASSVPGGASEAFF. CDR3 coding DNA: TGTGCCAGCAGCGTACCGGGGGGGGCTTCTGAAGCTTTCTTT.

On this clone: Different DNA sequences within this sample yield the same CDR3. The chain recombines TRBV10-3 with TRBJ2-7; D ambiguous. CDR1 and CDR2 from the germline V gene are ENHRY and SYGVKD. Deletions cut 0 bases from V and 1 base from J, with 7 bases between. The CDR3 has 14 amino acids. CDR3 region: CAISESSGSYEQYF. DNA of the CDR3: TGTGCCATCAGTGAGTCGTCAGGATCCTACGAGCAGTACTTC.

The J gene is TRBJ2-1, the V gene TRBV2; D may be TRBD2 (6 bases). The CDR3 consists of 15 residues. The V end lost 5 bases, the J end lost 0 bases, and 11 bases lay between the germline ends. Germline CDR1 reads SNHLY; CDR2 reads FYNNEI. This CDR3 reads CASSLEGSSYNEQFF. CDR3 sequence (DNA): TGTGCCAGCAGTCTGGAGGGGTCCTCCTACAATGAGCAGTTCTTC.

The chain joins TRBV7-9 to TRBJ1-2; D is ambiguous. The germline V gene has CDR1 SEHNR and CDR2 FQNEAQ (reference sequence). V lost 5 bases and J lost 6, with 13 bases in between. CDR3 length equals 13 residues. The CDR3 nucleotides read TGTGCCAGCAGCCTCGAAGGTCCGGATGGCTACACCTTC. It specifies CASSLEGPDGYTF.

CDR3 DNA: TGTGCCAGCACCACTAGCGGGAGGGCCAGAAACTACGAGCAGTACTTC. It codes for CASTTSGRARNYEQYF. The chain recombines TRBV27 with TRBJ2-7; TRBD2 matches at 13 bases. With 7 bases clipped from V and 3 bases from J, the junction kept 9 bases outside the gene matches. The CDR3 has 16 amino acids. Germline CDR1 is MNHEY and CDR2 is SMNVEV (reference sequence).

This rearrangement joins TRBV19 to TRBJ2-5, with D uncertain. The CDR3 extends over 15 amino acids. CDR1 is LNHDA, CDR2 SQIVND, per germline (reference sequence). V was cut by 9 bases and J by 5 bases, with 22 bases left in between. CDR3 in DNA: TGTGCCAGCGTAACCCCGGGCCTGGCCAGGGAGACCCAGTACTTC. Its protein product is CASVTPGLARETQYF.

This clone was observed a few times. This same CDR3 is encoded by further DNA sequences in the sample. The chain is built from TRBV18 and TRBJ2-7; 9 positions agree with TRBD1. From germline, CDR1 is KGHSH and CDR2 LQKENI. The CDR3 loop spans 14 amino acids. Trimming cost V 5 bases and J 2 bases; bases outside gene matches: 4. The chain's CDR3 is CASSTGTGPYEQYF. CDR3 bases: TGTGCCAGCTCAACCGGGACAGGGCCCTACGAGCAGTACTTC.

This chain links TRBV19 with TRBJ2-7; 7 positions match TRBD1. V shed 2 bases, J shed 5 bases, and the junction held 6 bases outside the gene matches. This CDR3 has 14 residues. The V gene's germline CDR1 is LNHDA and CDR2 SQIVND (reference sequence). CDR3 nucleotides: TGTGCCAGTAGTATACCGGGACAGAGCCACGAGCAGTACTTC. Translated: CASSIPGQSHEQYF.

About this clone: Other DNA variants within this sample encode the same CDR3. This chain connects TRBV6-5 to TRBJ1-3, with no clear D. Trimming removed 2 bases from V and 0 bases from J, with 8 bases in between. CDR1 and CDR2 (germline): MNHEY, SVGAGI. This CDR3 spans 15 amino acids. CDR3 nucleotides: TGTGCCAGCAGTTACGGGCCTAGCTCTGGAAACACCATATATTTT. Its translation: CASSYGPSSGNTIYF.

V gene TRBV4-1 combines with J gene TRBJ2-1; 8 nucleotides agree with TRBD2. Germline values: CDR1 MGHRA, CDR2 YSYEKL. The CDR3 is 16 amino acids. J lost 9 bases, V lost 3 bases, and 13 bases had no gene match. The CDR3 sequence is CASSQASSGSLGEQFF. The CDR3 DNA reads TGCGCCAGCAGCCAGGCTTCGAGCGGGAGCTTGGGTGAGCAGTTCTTC.

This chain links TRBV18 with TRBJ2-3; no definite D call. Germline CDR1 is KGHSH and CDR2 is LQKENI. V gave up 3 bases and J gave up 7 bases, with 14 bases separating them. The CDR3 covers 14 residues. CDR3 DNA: TGTGCCAGCTCACCTCTCGAGAGCATAAATACGCAGTATTTT. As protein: CASSPLESINTQYF.

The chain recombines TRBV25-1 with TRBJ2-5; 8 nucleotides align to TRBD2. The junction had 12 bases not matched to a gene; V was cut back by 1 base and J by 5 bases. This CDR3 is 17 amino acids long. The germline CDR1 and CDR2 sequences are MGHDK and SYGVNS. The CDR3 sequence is CASSEWIPSGFKETQYF. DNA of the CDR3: TGTGCCAGCAGTGAATGGATCCCTAGCGGGTTCAAGGAGACCCAGTACTTC.

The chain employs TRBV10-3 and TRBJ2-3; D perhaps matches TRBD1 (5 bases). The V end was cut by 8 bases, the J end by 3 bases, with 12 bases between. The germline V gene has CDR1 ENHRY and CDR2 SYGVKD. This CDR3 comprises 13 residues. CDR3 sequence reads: CAIGPDMTDTQYF. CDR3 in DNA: TGTGCCATCGGCCCGGACATGACAGATACGCAGTATTTT.

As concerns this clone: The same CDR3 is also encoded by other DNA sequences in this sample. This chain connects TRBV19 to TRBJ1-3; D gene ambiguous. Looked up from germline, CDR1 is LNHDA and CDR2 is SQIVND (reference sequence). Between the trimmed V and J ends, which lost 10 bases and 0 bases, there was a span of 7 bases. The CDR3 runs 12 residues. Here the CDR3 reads CATRGSGNTIYF. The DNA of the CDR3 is TGTGCCACCCGCGGCTCTGGAAACACCATATATTTT.

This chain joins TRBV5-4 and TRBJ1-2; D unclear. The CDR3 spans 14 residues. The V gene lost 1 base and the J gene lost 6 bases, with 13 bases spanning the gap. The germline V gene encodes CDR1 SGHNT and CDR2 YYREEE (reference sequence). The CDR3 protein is CASSLIGEWNGYTF. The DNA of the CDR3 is TGTGCCAGCAGCTTGATCGGGGAATGGAATGGCTACACCTTC. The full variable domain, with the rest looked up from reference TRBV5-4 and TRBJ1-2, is ETGVTQSPTHLIKTRGQQVTLRCSSQSGHNTVSWYQQALGQGPQFIFQYYREEENGRGNFPPRFSGLQFPNYSSELNVNALELDDSALYLCASSLIGEWNGYTFGSGTRLTVV.

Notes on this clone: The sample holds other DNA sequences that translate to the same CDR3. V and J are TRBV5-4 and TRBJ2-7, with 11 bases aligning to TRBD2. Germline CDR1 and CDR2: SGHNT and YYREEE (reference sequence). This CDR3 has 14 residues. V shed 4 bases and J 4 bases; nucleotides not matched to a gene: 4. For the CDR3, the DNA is TGTGCCAGCAGCCCTGGGACTAGCGGATACGAGCAGTACTTC. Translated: CASSPGTSGYEQYF.

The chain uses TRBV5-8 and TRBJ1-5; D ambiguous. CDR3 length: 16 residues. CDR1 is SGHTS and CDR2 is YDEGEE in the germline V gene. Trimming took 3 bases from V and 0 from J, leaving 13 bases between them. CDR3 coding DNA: TGTGCCAGCAGCTATTTTAACATGAATAGCAATCAGCCCCAGCATTTT. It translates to CASSYFNMNSNQPQHF.

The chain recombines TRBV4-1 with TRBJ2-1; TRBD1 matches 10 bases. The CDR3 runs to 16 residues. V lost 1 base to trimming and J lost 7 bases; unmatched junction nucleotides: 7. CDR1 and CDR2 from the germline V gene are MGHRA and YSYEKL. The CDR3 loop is CASSQGQGAPGNEQFF. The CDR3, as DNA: TGCGCCAGCAGCCAAGGACAGGGGGCGCCGGGGAATGAGCAGTTCTTC.